What follows are 14 T cell receptor beta chains derived from one specimen sequenced in a study of blood T cell repertoires in COVID-19. The protocol was immunoSEQ multiplex PCR, while the TCRdb copy is restricted to in-frame clones and leaves out a portion. The sample has roughly 34,000 clones, around 90% seen once; the top ten hold 9.9%. The sequencing sample was made of peripheral blood. The receptors originated from a human donor with active COVID-19. The donor label of this sample is uncertain.

The V and J genes are TRBV7-3 and TRBJ2-7, with 10 bases matching TRBD2. V dropped 0 bases and J dropped 3; count of bases not matched to a gene: 2. Germline V gene data show CDR1 as SGHTA and CDR2 as FQGTGA. CDR3 length: 15 amino acids. In DNA form, the CDR3 reads TGTGCCAGCAGCTTAACAGCGGGAGGGATCTACGAGCAGTACTTC. Amino acids: CASSLTAGGIYEQYF. The full variable domain, in which reference TRBV7-3 and TRBJ2-7 provide the parts outside the CDR3, is GAGVSQTPSNKVTEKGKYVELRCDPISGHTALYWYRQSLGQGPEFLIYFQGTGAADDSGLPNDRFFAVRPEGSVSTLKIQRTERGDSAVYLCASSLTAGGIYEQYFGPGTRLTVT.

V is TRBV29-1 and J is TRBJ1-2, with D hard to call. CDR1 SQVTM and CDR2 ANQGSEA come from the germline V gene. V was trimmed by 5 bases and J by 4 bases, leaving 8 bases between them. This CDR3 spans 11 amino acids. The CDR3 is CSVLSLYGYTF. DNA of the CDR3: TGCAGCGTTCTCTCCCTCTATGGCTACACCTTC.

This chain connects TRBV28 to TRBJ2-1; TRBD2 matches 12 bases. The CDR3 consists of 18 residues. Trimming at V came to 5 bases and at J to 7 bases, leaving 15 bases not matched to a gene. Germline CDR1 reads MDHEN; CDR2 reads SYDVKM. CDR3 DNA sequence: TGTGCCAGCAGTCCGAAACGGCTAGCGGGAGGGTGGTGGAATGAGCAGTTCTTC. Translation: CASSPKRLAGGWWNEQFF.

The rearrangement uses TRBV5-1 and TRBJ2-2; a weak D match, TRBD1 (6 bases). V was cut by 4 bases and J by 7 bases, with 11 bases left in between. This CDR3 is built from 13 residues. The germline gives CDR1 SGHRS, CDR2 YFSETQ. The CDR3 DNA sequence: TGCGCCAGCAGCCCCGGACAGAGCGGGGAGCTGTTTTTT. Translating it yields CASSPGQSGELFF.

J is TRBJ1-1 and V is TRBV7-9, with 7 bases fitting TRBD1. This CDR3 is 14 amino acids long. V gave up 5 bases and J gave up 0 bases; unmatched junction bases: 3. Germline V CDR1 and CDR2: SEHNR, FQNEAQ (reference sequence). The CDR3 sequence is CASSTDRMNTEAFF. Written as DNA, the CDR3 is TGTGCCAGCAGCACGGACAGGATGAACACTGAAGCTTTCTTT.

The chain joins TRBV11-2 to TRBJ2-7, with TRBD2 identical over 7 bases. This CDR3 is 17 amino acids long. Germline V lookup: CDR1 SGHAT, CDR2 FQNNGV. The junction had 13 bases not matched to a gene; V was cut back by 1 base and J by 4 bases. CDR3 amino acids: CASSLVEGAAGWYEQYF. CDR3 coding DNA: TGTGCCAGCAGCTTAGTAGAGGGTGCAGCGGGATGGTACGAGCAGTACTTC.

The chain recombines TRBV30 with TRBJ1-3; 7 nucleotides align to TRBD1. Trimming at V came to 3 bases and at J to 4 bases, leaving 12 bases not matched to a gene. The CDR3 spans 16 residues. Germline loops: CDR1 GTSNPN, CDR2 SVGIG (reference sequence). The CDR3 DNA follows: TGTGCCTGGAGGACCCCCGGGACAGCATACGGAAACACCATATATTTT. Translated: CAWRTPGTAYGNTIYF.

This chain connects TRBV11-2 to TRBJ2-7; TRBD1 is a possible D gene (7 bases). The length of the CDR3 is 15 residues. The germline V gene encodes CDR1 SGHAT and CDR2 FQNNGV. Trimming left V 4 bases short and J 1 base short, with 14 bases between. In DNA form, the CDR3 reads TGTGCCAGCAGCTCATTGGCGGGACAGTCCTACGAGCAGTACTTC. Protein product: CASSSLAGQSYEQYF. Drawing the rest from reference TRBV11-2 and TRBJ2-7, the complete variable domain is EAGVAQSPRYKIIEKRQSVAFWCNPISGHATLYWYQQILGQGPKLLIQFQNNGVVDDSQLPKDRFSAERLKGVDSTLKIQPAKLEDSAVYLCASSSLAGQSYEQYFGPGTRLTVT.

The rearrangement links TRBV7-2 to TRBJ2-1; possible D gene TRBD2, 6 bases. Trimming stripped 3 bases from V and 10 bases from J, with 13 bases between. The CDR3 runs to 13 residues. The V gene's germline CDR1 is SGHTA and CDR2 FQGNSA. Here the CDR3 reads CASSFQTRGEQFF. The CDR3 DNA reads TGTGCCAGCAGCTTTCAGACCCGGGGGGAGCAGTTCTTC.

V gene TRBV5-6 combines with J gene TRBJ1-2; TRBD1 matches 8 bases. Per the germline V gene, CDR1 is SGHDT and CDR2 is YYEEEE. CDR3 length: 13 residues. Trimming at V came to 2 bases and at J to 8 bases, leaving 5 bases not matched to a gene. CDR3 in DNA: TGTGCCAGCAGCTTCGGACAGGGAGGCGGCTACACCTTC. Amino acids: CASSFGQGGGYTF.

V usage is TRBV27 and J usage is TRBJ1-2; 9 positions agree with TRBD1. The V and J ends lost 6 bases and 5 bases, in that order; junction bases with no gene match: 7. Looked up from germline, CDR1 is MNHEY and CDR2 is SMNVEV (reference sequence). The CDR3 length is 14 residues. The CDR3 coding sequence is TGTGCCAGCAGAACGGGACAGGGAATTTATGGCTACACCTTC. Translating it yields CASRTGQGIYGYTF.

The chain is built from TRBV6-5 and TRBJ2-7, with TRBD1 identical over 9 bases. V lost 4 bases, J lost 1 base, and 8 bases stayed unmatched. The CDR3 spans 16 residues. Germline-derived CDR1 and CDR2 are MNHEY and SVGAGI. CDR3 sequence: CASSLTGTGPSYEQYF. The CDR3 DNA follows: TGTGCCAGCAGTTTGACCGGGACAGGGCCGTCCTACGAGCAGTACTTC.

This chain connects TRBV21-1 to TRBJ2-7; the D segment call TRBD2 is taken from the table without a DNA check. TRBV21-1 counts as a pseudogene. CDR3 length equals 15 residues. DNA of the CDR3: TGTGCCAGCAGCAAAGGAAGGGGGGGGTCCTACGAGCAGTACTTC. Translated: CASSKGRGGSYEQYF.

The chain is built from TRBV7-8 and TRBJ2-5, with 7 nucleotides matching TRBD2. Germline loops: CDR1 SGHVS, CDR2 FQNEAQ. Trimming cost V 5 bases and J 4 bases; bases outside gene matches: 7. This CDR3 contains 14 residues. CDR3 bases: TGTGCCAGCAGCCTGGGACTACCTGGAGAGACCCAGTACTTC. This encodes CASSLGLPGETQYF.